This TCR beta chain was retrieved from a study of T-cell reconstitution after alpha-beta-depleted transplantation in children. Study-wide findings and caveats: A year had passed since transplant, and T-cell counts and diversity by then came mostly from newly produced T cells. By about two months after transplant, alpha-beta T cells reportedly arose from several hundred graft clones that had expanded.

The germline gives CDR1 SGDLS, CDR2 YYNGEE. This CDR3 region has 15 residues. The V end lost 0 bases, the J end lost 2 bases, and 11 bases lay between the germline ends. Unique molecular identifiers were used in preparing the TCRbeta library. TCRdb passed the PCR reads through MiXCR, listing each CDR3 protein once. The table has roughly 50,000 distinct CDR3 sequences, 40% to 45% seen once; the top ten hold 95% to 98%. Comment on this clonotype: As yet, its antigen is unknown.

Sample: PBMCs, mostly from graft donor cells, taken 360 days after TCRalphabeta/CD19-depleted stem cell transplant. This clonotype originated in a male patient younger than 18 who had a stem cell transplant for acute lymphoblastic leukemia, so the T cells may come from the graft donor. V usage is TRBV9 and J usage is TRBJ2-5; no firm D call. CDR3 protein: CASSVEVTPQETQYF. The CDR3 DNA follows: TGTGCCAGCAGCGTAGAGGTGACACCACAAGAGACCCAGTACTTC.